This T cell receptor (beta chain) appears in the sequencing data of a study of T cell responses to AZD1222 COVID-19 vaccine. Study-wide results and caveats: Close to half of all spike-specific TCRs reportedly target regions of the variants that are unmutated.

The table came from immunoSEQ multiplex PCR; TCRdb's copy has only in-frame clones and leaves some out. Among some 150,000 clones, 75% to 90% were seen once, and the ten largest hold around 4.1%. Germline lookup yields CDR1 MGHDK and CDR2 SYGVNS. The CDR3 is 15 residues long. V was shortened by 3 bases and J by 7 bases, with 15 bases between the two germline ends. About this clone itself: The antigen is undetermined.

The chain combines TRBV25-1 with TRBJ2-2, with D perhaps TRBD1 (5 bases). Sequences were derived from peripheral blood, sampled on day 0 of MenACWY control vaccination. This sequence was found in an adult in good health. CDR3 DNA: TGTGCCAGCAGTGAGGTCCAGGGCTATAGCGGGGAGCTGTTTTTT. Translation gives CASSEVQGYSGELFF. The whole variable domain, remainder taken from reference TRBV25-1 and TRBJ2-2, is EADIYQTPRYLVIGTGKKITLECSQTMGHDKMYWYQQDPGMELHLIHYSYGVNSTEKGDLSSESTVSRIRTEHFPLTLESARPSHTSQYLCASSEVQGYSGELFFGEGSRLTVL.